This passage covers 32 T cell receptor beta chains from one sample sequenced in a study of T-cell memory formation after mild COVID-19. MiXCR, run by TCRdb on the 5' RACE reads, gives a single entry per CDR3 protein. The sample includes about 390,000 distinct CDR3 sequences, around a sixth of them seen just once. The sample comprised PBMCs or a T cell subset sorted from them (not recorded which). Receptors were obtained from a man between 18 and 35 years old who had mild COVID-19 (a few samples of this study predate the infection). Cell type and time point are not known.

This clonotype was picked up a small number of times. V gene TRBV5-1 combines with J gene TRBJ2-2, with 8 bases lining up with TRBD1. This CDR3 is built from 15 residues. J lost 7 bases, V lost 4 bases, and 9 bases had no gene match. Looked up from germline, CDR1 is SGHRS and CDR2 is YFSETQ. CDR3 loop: CASSPQTGADGELFF. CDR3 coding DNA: TGCGCCAGCAGCCCGCAGACAGGGGCTGACGGGGAGCTGTTTTTT.

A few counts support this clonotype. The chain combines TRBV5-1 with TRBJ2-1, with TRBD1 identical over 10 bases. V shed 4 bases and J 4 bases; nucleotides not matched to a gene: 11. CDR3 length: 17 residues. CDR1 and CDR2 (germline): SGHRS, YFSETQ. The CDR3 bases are TGCGCCAGCAGCCTCTTTCCTCCGGGACAGGGGTACAATGAGCAGTTCTTC. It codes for CASSLFPPGQGYNEQFF. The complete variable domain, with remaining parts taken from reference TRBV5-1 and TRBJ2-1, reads KAGVTQTPRYLIKTRGQQVTLSCSPISGHRSVSWYQQTPGQGLQFLFEYFSETQRNKGNFPGRFSGRQFSNSRSEMNVSTLELGDSALYLCASSLFPPGQGYNEQFFGPGTRLTVL.

The CDR3 region has the DNA TGCGCCAGCAGCCAAATTAGGGGTTTAAATGAAGCTTTCTTT. Protein: CASSQIRGLNEAFF. The chain is built from TRBV4-3 and TRBJ1-1; possible D gene TRBD1, 5 bases. Trimming stripped 2 bases from V and 7 bases from J, with 14 bases between. In germline, CDR1 is LGHNA, CDR2 YSLEER. The CDR3 is 14 residues long.

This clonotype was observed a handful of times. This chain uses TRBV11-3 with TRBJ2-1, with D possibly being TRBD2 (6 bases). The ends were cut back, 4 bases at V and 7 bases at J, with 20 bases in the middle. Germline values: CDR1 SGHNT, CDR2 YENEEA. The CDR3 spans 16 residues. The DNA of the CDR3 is TGTGCCAGCAGCTCTACCTTGGGGGGTCGGGGGAATGAGCAGTTCTTC. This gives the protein CASSSTLGGRGNEQFF.

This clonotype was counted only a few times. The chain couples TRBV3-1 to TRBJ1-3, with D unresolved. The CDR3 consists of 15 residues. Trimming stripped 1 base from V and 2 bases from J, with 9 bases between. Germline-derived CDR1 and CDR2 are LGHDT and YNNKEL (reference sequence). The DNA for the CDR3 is TGTGCCAGCAGCCAAGTCTCCGAGGCTGGAAACACCATATATTTT. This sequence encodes CASSQVSEAGNTIYF.

The CDR3, as DNA: TGTGCCAGCAGCCTCCAGACCGGTAGAGGACCCTACAATGAGCAGTTCTTC. Translated: CASSLQTGRGPYNEQFF. The chain combines TRBV6-5 with TRBJ2-1; no definite D call. The CDR3 contains 17 residues. CDR1 MNHEY and CDR2 SVGAGI come from the germline V gene. V gave up 6 bases and J gave up 2 bases, with 20 bases separating them.

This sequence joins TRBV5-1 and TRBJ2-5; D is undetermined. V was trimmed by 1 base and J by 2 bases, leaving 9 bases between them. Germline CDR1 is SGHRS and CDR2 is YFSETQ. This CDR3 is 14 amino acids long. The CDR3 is CASSLSPQQETQYF. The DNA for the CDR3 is TGCGCCAGCAGCTTGTCGCCACAACAAGAGACCCAGTACTTC.

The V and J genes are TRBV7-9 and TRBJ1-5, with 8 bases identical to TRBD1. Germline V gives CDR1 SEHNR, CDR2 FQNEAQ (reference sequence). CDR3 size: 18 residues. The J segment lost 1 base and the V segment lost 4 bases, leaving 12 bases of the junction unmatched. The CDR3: CASSSVPRGQRSNQPQHF. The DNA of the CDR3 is TGTGCCAGCAGCTCTGTCCCCAGGGGGCAACGGAGCAATCAGCCCCAGCATTTT.

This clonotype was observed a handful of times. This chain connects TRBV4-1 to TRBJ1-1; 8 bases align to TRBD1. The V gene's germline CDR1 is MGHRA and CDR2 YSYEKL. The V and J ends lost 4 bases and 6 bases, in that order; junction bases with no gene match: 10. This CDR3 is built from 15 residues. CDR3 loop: CASSRPDREVAEAFF. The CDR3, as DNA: TGCGCCAGCAGCCGGCCGGACAGGGAGGTCGCTGAAGCTTTCTTT.

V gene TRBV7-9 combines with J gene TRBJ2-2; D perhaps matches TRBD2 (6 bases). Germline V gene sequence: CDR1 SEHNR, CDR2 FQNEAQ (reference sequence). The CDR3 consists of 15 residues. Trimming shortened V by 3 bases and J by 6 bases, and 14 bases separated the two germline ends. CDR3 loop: CASSFRDSGPGELFF. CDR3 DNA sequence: TGTGCCAGCAGCTTCCGGGACTCCGGACCCGGGGAGCTGTTTTTT. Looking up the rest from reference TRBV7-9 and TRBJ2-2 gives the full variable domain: DTGVSQNPRHKITKRGQNVTFRCDPISEHNRLYWYRQTLGQGPEFLTYFQNEAQLEKSRLLSDRFSAERPKGSFSTLEIQRTEQGDSAMYLCASSFRDSGPGELFFGEGSRLTVL.

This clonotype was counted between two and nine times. The CDR3 nucleotides are TGTGCCAGCAGCGGCGGCAGGGGGTTTAATCAGCCCCAGCATTTT. Translation gives CASSGGRGFNQPQHF. The J gene is TRBJ1-5, the V gene TRBV7-8, with 7 nucleotides matching TRBD1. With 5 bases clipped from V and 4 bases from J, the junction kept 8 bases outside the gene matches. The CDR3 sequence is 15 residues long. CDR1 and CDR2 from the germline V gene are SGHVS and FQNEAQ.

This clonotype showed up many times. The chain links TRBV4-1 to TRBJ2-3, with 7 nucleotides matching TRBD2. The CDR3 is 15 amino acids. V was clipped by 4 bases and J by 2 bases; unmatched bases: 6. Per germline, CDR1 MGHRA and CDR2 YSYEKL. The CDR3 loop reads CASSPGTTYTDTQYF. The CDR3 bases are TGCGCCAGCAGCCCAGGGACTACATACACAGATACGCAGTATTTT.

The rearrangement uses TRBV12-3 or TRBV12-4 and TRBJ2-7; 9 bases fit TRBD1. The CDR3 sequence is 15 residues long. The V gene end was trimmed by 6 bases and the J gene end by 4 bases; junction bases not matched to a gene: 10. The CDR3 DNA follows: TGTGCCAGCAGCGACCCGGGACAGGGAGGGTACGAGCAGTACTTC. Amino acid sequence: CASSDPGQGGYEQYF.

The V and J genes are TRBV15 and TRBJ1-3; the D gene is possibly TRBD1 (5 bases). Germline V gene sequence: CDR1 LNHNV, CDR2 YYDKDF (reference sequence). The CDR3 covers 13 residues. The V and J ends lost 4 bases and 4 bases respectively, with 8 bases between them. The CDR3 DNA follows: TGTGCCACCAGCATGGGGCCGGGAAACACCATATATTTT. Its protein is CATSMGPGNTIYF.

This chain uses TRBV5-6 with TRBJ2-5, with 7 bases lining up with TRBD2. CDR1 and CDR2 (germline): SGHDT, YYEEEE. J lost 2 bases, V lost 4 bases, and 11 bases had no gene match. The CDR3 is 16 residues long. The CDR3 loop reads CASSSRSRGSQETQYF. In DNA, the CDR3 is TGTGCCAGCAGCAGCCGGTCGCGGGGGTCGCAAGAGACCCAGTACTTC.

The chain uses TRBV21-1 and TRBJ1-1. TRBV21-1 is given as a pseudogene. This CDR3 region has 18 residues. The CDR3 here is CASSSTAPRESYNTEAFF. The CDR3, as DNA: TGTGCCAGCAGCAGTACTGCGCCTAGGGAGAGCTACAACACTGAAGCTTTCTTT.

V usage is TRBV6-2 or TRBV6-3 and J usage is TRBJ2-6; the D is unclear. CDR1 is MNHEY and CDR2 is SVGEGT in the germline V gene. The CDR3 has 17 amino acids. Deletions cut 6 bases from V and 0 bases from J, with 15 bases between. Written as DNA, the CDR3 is TGTGCCAGCAGCCCCCCCTCTGGGTACTCTGGGGCCAACGTCCTGACTTTC. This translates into CASSPPSGYSGANVLTF.

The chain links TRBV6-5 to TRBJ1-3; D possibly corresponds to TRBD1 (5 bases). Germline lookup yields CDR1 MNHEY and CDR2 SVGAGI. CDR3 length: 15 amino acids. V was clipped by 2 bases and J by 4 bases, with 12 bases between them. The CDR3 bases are TGTGCCAGCAGTTACGGCTCAGGGACGGGAAACACCATATATTTT. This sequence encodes CASSYGSGTGNTIYF.

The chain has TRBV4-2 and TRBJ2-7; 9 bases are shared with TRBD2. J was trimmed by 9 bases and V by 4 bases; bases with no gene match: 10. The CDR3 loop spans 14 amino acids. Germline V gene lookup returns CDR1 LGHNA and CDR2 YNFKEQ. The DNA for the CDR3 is TGTGCCAGCAGCCCGGGACTAGCTGAGGGGGTGCAGTACTTC. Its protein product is CASSPGLAEGVQYF.

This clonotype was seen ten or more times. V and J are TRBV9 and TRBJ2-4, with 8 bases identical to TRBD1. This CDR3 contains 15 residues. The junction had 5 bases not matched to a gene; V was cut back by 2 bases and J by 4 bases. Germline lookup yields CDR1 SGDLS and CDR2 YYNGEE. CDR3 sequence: CASSVGQGRKNIQYF. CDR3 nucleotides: TGTGCCAGCAGCGTTGGACAGGGAAGGAAAAACATTCAGTACTTC.

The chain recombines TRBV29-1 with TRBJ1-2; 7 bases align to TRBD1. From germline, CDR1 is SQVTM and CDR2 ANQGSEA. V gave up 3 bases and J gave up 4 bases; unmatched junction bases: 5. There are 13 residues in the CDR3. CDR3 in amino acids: CSVEDRRIYGYTF. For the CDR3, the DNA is TGCAGCGTTGAGGACAGGAGGATCTATGGCTACACCTTC.

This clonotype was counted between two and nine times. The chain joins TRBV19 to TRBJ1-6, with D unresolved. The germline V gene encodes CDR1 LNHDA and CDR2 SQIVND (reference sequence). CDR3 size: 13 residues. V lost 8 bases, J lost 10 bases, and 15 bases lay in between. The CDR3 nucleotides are TGTGCCAGTGCGATGTCCTCGGGCTCACCCCTCCACTTT. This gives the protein CASAMSSGSPLHF.

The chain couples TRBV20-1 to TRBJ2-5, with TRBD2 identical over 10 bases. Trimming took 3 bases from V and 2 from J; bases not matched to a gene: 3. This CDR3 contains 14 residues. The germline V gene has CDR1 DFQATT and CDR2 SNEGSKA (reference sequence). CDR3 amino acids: CSASQGLAQETQYF. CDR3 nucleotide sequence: TGCAGTGCTAGCCAGGGACTAGCGCAAGAGACCCAGTACTTC.

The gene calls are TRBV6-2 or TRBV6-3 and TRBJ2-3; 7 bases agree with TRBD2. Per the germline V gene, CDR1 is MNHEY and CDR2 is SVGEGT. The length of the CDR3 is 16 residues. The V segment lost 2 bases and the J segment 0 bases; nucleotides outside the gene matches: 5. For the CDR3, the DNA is TGTGCCAGCAGTTACGCCCCTAGCGGAAGCACAGATACGCAGTATTTT. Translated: CASSYAPSGSTDTQYF.

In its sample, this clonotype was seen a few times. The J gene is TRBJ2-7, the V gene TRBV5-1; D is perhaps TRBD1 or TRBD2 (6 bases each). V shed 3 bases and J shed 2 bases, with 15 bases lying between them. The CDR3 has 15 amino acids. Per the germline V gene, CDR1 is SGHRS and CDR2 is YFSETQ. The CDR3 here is CASSSRPGAAYEQYF. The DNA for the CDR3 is TGCGCCAGCAGCTCGAGACCGGGGGCAGCCTACGAGCAGTACTTC.

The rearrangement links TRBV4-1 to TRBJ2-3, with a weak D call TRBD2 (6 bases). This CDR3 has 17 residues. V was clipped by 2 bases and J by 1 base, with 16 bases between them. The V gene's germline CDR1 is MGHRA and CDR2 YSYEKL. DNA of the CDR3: TGCGCCAGCAGCCAACTTCTAATGACGGGGGGCACAGATACGCAGTATTTT. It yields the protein CASSQLLMTGGTDTQYF.

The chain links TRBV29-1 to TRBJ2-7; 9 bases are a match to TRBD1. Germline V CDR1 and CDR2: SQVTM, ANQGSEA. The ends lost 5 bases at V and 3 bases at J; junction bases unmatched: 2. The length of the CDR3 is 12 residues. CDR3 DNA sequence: TGCAGCGTTTCGGGACAGGGCTACGAGCAGTACTTC. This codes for CSVSGQGYEQYF.

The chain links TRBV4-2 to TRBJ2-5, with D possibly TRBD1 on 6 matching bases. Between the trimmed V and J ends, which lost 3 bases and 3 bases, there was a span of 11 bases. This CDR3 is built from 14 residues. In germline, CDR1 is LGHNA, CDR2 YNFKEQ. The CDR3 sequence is CASSQGYREETQYF. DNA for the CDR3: TGTGCCAGCAGCCAGGGTTACAGGGAAGAGACCCAGTACTTC.

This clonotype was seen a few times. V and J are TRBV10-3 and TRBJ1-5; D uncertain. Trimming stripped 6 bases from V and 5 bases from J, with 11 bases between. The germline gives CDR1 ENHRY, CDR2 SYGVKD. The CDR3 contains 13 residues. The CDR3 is CAIRGRLDQPQHF. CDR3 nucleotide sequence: TGTGCCATCAGGGGCCGATTGGATCAGCCCCAGCATTTT.

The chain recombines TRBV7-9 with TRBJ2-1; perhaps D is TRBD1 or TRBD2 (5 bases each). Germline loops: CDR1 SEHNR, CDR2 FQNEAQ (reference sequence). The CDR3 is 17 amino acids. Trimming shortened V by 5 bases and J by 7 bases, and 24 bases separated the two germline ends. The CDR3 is CASSKPQSGTRGNEQFF. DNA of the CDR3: TGTGCCAGCAGCAAACCCCAATCCGGGACCCGCGGTAATGAGCAGTTCTTC.

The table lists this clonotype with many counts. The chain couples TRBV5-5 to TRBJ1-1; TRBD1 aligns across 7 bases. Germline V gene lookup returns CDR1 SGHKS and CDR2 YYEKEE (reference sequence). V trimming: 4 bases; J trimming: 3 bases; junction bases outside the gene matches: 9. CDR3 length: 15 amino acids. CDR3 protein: CASSQVTGSDTEAFF. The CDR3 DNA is TGTGCCAGCAGCCAGGTGACAGGGTCGGACACTGAAGCTTTCTTT. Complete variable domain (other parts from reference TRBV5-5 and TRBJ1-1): DAGVTQSPTHLIKTRGQQVTLRCSPISGHKSVSWYQQVLGQGPQFIFQYYEKEERGRGNFPDRFSARQFPNYSSELNVNALLLGDSALYLCASSQVTGSDTEAFFGQGTRLTVV.

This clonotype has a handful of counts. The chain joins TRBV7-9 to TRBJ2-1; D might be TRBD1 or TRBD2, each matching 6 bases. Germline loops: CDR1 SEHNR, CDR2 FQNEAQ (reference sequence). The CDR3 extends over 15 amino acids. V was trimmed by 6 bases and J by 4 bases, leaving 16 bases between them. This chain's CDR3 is CASRIGGSGYNEQFF. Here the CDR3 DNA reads TGTGCCAGCAGGATAGGGGGGTCCGGGTACAATGAGCAGTTCTTC.